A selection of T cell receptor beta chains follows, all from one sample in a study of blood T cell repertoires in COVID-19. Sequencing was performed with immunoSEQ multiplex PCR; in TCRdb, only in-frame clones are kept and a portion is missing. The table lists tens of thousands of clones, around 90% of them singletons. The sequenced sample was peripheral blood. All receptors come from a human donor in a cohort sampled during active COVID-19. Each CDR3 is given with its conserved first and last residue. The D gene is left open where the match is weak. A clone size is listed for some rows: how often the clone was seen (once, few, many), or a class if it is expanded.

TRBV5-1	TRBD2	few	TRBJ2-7	TGCGCCAGCAGCTTGGCCAACTATCGCGCGGGAGCTGAAGAGCAGTACTTC	CASSLANYRAGAEEQYF
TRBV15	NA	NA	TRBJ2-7	TGTGCCACCAGCAGAGGTGGGCAGGGCACCTACGAGCAGTACTTC	CATSRGGQGTYEQYF
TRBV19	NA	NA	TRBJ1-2	TGTGCCAGTAGTAGGCAGGGGAGATCCTATGGCTACACCTTC	CASSRQGRSYGYTF
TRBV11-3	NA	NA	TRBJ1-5	TGTGCCAGCAGCTTAGATCTTGGGGCGGTCAATCAGCCCCAGCATTTT	CASSLDLGAVNQPQHF
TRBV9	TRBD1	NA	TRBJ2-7	TGTGCCAGCAGCATAGGGACAGGGGCATCCTACGAGCAGTACTTC	CASSIGTGASYEQYF
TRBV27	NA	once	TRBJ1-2	TGTGCCAGCAGTCCCAATGGGGGGGTCTATGGCTACACCTTC	CASSPNGGVYGYTF
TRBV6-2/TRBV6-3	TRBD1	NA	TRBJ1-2	TGTGCCAGCAGTCGGGACAGCACCTATGGCTACACCTTC	CASSRDSTYGYTF
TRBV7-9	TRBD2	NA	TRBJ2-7	TGTGCCAGCAGCTTCGTCGGGACTAGCTTCTACGAGCAGTACTTC	CASSFVGTSFYEQYF
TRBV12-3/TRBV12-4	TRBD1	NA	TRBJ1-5	TGTGCCAGCAGACAGGGGACTCAGCCCCAGCATTTT	CASRQGTQPQHF
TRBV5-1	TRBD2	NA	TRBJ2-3	TGCGCCAGCAGCCCGGGACTAGCGGGAGGGGGAAGCACAGATACGCAGTATTTT	CASSPGLAGGGSTDTQYF
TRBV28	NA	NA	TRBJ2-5	TGTGCCAGCAGAACAGGCCTGGTCGGAGTGACCCAGTACTTC	CASRTGLVGVTQYF
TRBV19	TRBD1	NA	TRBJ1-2	TGTGCCAGTAGTATGCGCAGGGGGCGAGATGGCTACACCTTC	CASSMRRGRDGYTF
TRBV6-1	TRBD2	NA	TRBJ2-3	TGTGCCAGCAGTGAAGCCCGACTAGCGGGGATGCCTACGCAGTATTTT	CASSEARLAGMPTQYF
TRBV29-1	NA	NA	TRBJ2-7	TGCAGCGTGGGAGACTTCTCCTACGAGCAGTACTTC	CSVGDFSYEQYF
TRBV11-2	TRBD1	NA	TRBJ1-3	TGTGCCAGCAGCCTTACAGGGGACCCCCAAATTGCCTCTGGAAACACCATATATTTT	CASSLTGDPQIASGNTIYF
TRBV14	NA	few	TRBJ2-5	TGTGCCAGCAGCTCAAGATCCCTACAGCAAGAGACCCAGTACTTC	CASSSRSLQQETQYF
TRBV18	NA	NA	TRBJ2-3	TGTGCCAGCTCACCACTCGCGGATACGCAGTATTTT	CASSPLADTQYF
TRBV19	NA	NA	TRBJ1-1	TGTGCCAGTAGTATGGGACTCGCAGGCGAAGCTTTCTTT	CASSMGLAGEAFF
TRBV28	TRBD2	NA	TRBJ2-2	TGTGCCAGCAGAACTAGCGGGAGCTACACCGGGGAGCTGTTTTTT	CASRTSGSYTGELFF
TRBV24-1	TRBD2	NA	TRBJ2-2	TGTGCCACCAGTGACCGGACTAGCGGTCTGGAAACCGGGGAGCTGTTTTTT	CATSDRTSGLETGELFF
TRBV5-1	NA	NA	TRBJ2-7	TGCGCCAGCAGCTTGGCTACAGGGCTCCGGGCAACCTACGAGCAGTACTTC	CASSLATGLRATYEQYF
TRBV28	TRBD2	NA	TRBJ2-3	TGTGCCAGCAGTATCCTTACTAGCGGGAGGGTAGATACGCAGTATTTT	CASSILTSGRVDTQYF
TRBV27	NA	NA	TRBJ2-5	TGTGCCAGTGAGGAGGGAGAGACCCAGTACTTC	CASEEGETQYF
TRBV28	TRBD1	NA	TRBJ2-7	TGTGCCAGCAGTACTCCAGGGGGCGCCCCCGAGCAGTACTTC	CASSTPGGAPEQYF
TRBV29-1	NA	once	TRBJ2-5	TGCAGCGTGCAGATTTCAGCGGCGAAGGAGACCCAGTACTTC	CSVQISAAKETQYF
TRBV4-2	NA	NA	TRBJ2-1	TGTGCCAGCAGCCAATTAACTAGCTACAATGAGCAGTTCTTC	CASSQLTSYNEQFF
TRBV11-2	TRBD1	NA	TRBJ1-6	TGTGCCAGCAGCCGTGGACAGGGGGGTTTTTCACCCCTCCACTTT	CASSRGQGGFSPLHF
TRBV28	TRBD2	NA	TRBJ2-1	TGTGCCAGCAGTTTATCGGGGGAGGGCCGAAATGAGCAGTTCTTC	CASSLSGEGRNEQFF
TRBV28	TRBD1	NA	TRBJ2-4	TGTGCCAGCAGTCCCCAGACAGGGATGGACTTC	CASSPQTGMDF
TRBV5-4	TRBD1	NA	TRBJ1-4	TGTGCCAGCAGCATACGGACAGGGGGCTCATATGAAAAACTGTTTTTT	CASSIRTGGSYEKLFF
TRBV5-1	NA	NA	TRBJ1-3	TGCGCCAGCAGCTTGTCCCCCCCTGACAGTGCCTCTGGAAACACCATATATTTT	CASSLSPPDSASGNTIYF
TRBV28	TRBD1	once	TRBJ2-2	TGTGCCAGCACACGACAGGGTTTCTCCGGGGAGCTGTTTTTT	CASTRQGFSGELFF
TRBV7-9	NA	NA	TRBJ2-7	TGTGCCAGCAGCTTAGTGGCGGGACGCGCGGACGAGCAGTACTTC	CASSLVAGRADEQYF
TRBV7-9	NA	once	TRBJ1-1	TGTGCCAGCAGCTTAGGCAGGATCACTGAAGCTTTCTTT	CASSLGRITEAFF
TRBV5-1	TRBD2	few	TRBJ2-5	TGCGCCAGCAGCACGGGGAGGGGAAGTGAGACCCAGTACTTC	CASSTGRGSETQYF
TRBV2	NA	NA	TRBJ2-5	TGTGCCAGCTCCAGCGAACAAGAGACCCAGTACTTC	CASSSEQETQYF
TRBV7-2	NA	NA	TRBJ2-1	TGTGCCAGCAGCCCCGGACTGGAATACAATGAGCAGTTCTTC	CASSPGLEYNEQFF
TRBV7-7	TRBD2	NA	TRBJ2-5	TGTGCTAGCAGCTTAGGGTCTAGCGGGAGCCAAGAGACCCAGTACTTC	CASSLGSSGSQETQYF
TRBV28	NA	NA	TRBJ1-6	TGTGCCAGCAGTTTATTGGGGGGGGCAATGAATTCACCCCTCCACTTT	CASSLLGGAMNSPLHF
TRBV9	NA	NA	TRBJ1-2	TGTGCCAGCGGTAGGGAGGGCACGTTGCGTGGCTACACCTTC	CASGREGTLRGYTF
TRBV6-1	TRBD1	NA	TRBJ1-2	TGTGCCAGCAGTGAAGGGACAGGAGGGCTCTATGGCTACACCTTC	CASSEGTGGLYGYTF
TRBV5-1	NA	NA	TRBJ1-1	TGCGCCAGCAGCTTGGTCGTCCAGGGGTATACTGAAGCTTTCTTT	CASSLVVQGYTEAFF
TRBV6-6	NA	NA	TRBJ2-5	TGTGCCAGCAGTTACAGCACATCCGGGAGCCAGTACTTC	CASSYSTSGSQYF